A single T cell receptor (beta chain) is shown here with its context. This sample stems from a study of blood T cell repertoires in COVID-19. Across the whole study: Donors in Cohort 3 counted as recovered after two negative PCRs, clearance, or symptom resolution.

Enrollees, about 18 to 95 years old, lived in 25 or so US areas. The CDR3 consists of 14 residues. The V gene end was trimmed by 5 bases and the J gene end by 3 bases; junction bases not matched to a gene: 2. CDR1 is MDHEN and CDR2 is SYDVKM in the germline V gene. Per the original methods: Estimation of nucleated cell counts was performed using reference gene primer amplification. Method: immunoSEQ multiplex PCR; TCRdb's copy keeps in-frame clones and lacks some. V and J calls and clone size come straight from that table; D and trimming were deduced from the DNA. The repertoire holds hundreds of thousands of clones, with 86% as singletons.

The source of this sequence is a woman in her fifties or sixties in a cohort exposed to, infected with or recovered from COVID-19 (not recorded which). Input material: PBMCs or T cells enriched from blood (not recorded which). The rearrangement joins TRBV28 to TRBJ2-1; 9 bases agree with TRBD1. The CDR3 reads CASSKGQGYNEQFF. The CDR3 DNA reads TGTGCCAGCAGTAAGGGACAGGGCTACAATGAGCAGTTCTTC.